The source of this TCR beta chain is a study of T cell clonotyping in hematopoietic cell transplantation. Points from the study as a whole: Recipient TCR diversity dropped after transplant; expanded clonotypes rose from day 30 to 180. At the given depth, recipient repertoires were over 95% de novo clonotypes.

By share, this clone counts as large (0.1 to 1%). No antigen is known for it. Samples: about 28 days before transplant, then days 30, 100 and 180 after. CDR3 size: 15 residues. V was cut by 2 bases and J by 1 base, with 11 bases left in between. The germline gives CDR1 SGHAT, CDR2 FQDESV (reference sequence). Libraries were prepared by immunoSEQ multiplex PCR; TCRdb keeps only in-frame clonotypes and omits some of them. The table includes about 5,700 clones, roughly 90% detected once. This chain joins TRBV11-1 and TRBJ1-1; possibly TRBD1 for D (5 bases). The sequence was obtained from a female patient between 50 and 59 years old who had an allogeneic stem cell transplant from an unrelated donor, so T cells may come from the graft donor. Some clones in this sample may be carry-over from other donors' samples. The sample in question was peripheral blood mononuclear cells, obtained 100 days after allogeneic stem cell transplant. The CDR3 loop reads CASSLRAGRNTEAFF. The CDR3 bases are TGTGCCAGCAGCTTAAGGGCAGGGAGGAACACTGAAGCTTTCTTT.